This T cell receptor (beta chain) originates from a study of T cell responses to AZD1222 COVID-19 vaccine. The protocol was immunoSEQ multiplex PCR, while the TCRdb copy is restricted to in-frame clones and leaves out a portion. The sample lists more than 140,000 clones; approximately 89% were seen once. Germline assignment: CDR1 SGHTA and CDR2 FQGNSA. CDR3 length: 13 residues. The V end was cut by 6 bases, the J end by 5 bases, with 13 bases between. A note on this clone: Its antigen is currently unknown.

Study-level results: Clonal diversity was possibly underestimated, and the donors were mostly white British, with more females. At study baseline, merely six AZD1222 recipients were seropositive.

The sample consisted of peripheral blood, taken on day 0 of MenACWY control vaccination. The TCR was taken from an adult in good health. The chain couples TRBV7-2 to TRBJ1-1, with D perhaps TRBD1 (5 bases). CDR3 DNA sequence: TGTGCCAGCAGTCTGGGGGGTCGGACTGAAGCTTTCTTT. Translation: CASSLGGRTEAFF.